This T cell receptor beta chain was identified during a study of cytomegalovirus exposure and HLA in healthy donors. The study sampled nominally healthy donors, though unrecorded immune exposures were likely. V was clipped by 6 bases and J by 8 bases, with 19 bases between them. The CDR3 contains 15 residues. Looked up from germline, CDR1 is SNHLY and CDR2 is FYNNEI. PCR used 60 Vbeta primers and 13 Jbeta primers. Generated by immunoSEQ multiplex PCR, the TCRdb table keeps only in-frame clones and is missing some. Of more than 85,000 clones in the sample, around 83% were seen once. Sequences were obtained from PBMCs. The V and J genes are TRBV2 and TRBJ1-4, with D possibly TRBD1 on 5 matching bases. This TCR derives from a woman aged 18-30 years in good health and CMV-seronegative. The CDR3 nucleotides are TGTGCCAGCAGGGGGTTTTGGATCGGGGGGGAAAAACTGTTTTTT. It encodes CASRGFWIGGEKLFF.